This TCR beta chain was captured in a study of blood T cells in healthy people across ages. The CDR3 sequence is 16 residues long. CDR1 is MNHEY and CDR2 is SMNVEV in the germline V gene (reference sequence). A J-beta primer mix and a sample-barcoded 5' primer were used in a second PCR of roughly 6 to 11 cycles. From the 5' RACE reads, TCRdb called clonotypes with MiXCR, one entry per CDR3 protein. The table shows around 670,000 distinct CDR3 sequences, with approximately 30% occurring only once. A note on this clonotype: One junction end does not reproduce the germline sequence, and a read error may be involved.

Material: blood. The chain links TRBV27 to TRBJ1-4; D uncertain. The receptor was derived from an elderly woman in good health. This CDR3 reads CASSMTRRDYSEKLFF. The CDR3 nucleotides read TGTGCCAGCAGTATGACCAGACGGGATTATAGTGAAAAGCTGTTTTTT.